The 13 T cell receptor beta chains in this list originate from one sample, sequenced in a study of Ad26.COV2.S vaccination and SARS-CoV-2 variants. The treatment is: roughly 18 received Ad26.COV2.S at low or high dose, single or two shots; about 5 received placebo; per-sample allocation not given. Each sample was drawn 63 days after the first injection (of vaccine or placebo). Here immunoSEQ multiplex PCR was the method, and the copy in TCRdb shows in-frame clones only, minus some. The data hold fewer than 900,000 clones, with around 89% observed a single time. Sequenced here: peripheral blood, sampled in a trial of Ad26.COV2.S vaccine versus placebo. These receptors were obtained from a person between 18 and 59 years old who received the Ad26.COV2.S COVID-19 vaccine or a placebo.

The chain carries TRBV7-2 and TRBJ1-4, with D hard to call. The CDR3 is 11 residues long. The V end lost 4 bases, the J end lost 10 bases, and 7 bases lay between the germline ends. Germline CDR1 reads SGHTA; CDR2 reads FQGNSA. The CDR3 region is CASSYGGKLFF. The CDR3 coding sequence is TGTGCCAGCAGCTACGGCGGAAAACTGTTTTTT.

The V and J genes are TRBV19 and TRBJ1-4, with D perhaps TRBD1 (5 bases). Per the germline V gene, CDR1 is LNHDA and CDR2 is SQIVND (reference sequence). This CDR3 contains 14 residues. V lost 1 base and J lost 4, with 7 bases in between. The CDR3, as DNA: TGTGCCAGTAGTATAGGACAGAATAATGAAAAACTGTTTTTT. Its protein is CASSIGQNNEKLFF.

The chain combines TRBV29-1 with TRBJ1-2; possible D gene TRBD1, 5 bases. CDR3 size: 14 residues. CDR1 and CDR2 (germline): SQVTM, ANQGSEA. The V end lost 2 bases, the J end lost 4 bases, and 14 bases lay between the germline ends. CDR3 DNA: TGCAGCGTTGAACAAAGGGACCAGGCCTATGGCTACACCTTC. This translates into CSVEQRDQAYGYTF.

The CDR3 region has the DNA TGTGCCAGCAGGACAGCCGGGACTAGAGACAATGAGCAGTTCTTC. As protein: CASRTAGTRDNEQFF. The chain joins TRBV2 to TRBJ2-1, with 8 bases matching TRBD2. Looked up from germline, CDR1 is SNHLY and CDR2 is FYNNEI. The CDR3 runs to 15 residues. Unmatched junction bases numbered 9, after V lost 6 bases and J lost 5 bases.

CDR3 DNA: TGTGCCAGCAGCCAAGAGGCAGGGGGCCCCTACTACGAGCAGTACTTC. It is translated as CASSQEAGGPYYEQYF. The V and J genes are TRBV4-2 and TRBJ2-7; TRBD1 matches at 8 bases. CDR1 and CDR2 (germline): LGHNA, YNFKEQ. J was trimmed by 3 bases and V by 0 bases; bases with no gene match: 7. This CDR3 is 16 amino acids long.

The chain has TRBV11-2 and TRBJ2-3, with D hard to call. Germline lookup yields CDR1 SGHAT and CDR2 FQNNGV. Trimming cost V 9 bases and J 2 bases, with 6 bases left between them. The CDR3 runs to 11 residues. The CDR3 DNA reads TGTGCCAGTCGGTACACAGATACGCAGTATTTT. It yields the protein CASRYTDTQYF.

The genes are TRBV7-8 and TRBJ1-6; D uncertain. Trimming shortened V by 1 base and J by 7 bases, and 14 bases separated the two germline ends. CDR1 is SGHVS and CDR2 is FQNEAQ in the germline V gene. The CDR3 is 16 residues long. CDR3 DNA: TGTGCCAGCAGCTTAGGAGGAGGTTTAGGGAATTCACCCCTCCACTTT. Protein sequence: CASSLGGGLGNSPLHF.

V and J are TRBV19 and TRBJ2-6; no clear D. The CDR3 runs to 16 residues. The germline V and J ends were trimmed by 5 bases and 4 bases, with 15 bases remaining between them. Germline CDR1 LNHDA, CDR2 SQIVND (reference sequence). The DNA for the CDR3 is TGTGCCAGTAGTTTAGGAACAGTCTCCGGGGCCAACGTCCTGACTTTC. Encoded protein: CASSLGTVSGANVLTF. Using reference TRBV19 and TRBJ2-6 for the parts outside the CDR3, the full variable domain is DGGITQSPKYLFRKEGQNVTLSCEQNLNHDAMYWYRQDPGQGLRLIYYSQIVNDFQKGDIAEGYSVSREKKESFPLTVTSAQKNPTAFYLCASSLGTVSGANVLTFGAGSRLTVL.

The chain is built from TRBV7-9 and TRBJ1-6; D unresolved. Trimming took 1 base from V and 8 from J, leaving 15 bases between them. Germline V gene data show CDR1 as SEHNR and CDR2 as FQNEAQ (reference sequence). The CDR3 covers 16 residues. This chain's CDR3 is CASSLGLGNGDSPLHF. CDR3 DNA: TGTGCCAGCAGCTTAGGTTTGGGAAATGGCGATTCACCCCTCCACTTT.

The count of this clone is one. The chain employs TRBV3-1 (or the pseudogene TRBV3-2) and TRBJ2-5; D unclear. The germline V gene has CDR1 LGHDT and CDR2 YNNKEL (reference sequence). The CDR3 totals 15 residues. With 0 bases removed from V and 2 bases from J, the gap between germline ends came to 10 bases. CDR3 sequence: CASSQEVSLQETQYF. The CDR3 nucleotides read TGTGCCAGCAGCCAAGAAGTTTCGCTTCAAGAGACCCAGTACTTC.

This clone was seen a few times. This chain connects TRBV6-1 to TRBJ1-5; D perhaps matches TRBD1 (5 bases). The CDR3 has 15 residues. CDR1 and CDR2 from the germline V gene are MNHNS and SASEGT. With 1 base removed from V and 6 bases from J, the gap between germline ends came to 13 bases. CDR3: CASSEEKGGVQPQHF. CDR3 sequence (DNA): TGTGCCAGCAGTGAAGAGAAAGGAGGGGTTCAGCCCCAGCATTTT.

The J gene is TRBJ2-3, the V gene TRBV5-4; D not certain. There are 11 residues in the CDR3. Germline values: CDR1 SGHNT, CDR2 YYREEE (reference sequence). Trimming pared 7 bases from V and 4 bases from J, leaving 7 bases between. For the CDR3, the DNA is TGTGCCAGCGGCGCGCCAGATACGCAGTATTTT. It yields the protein CASGAPDTQYF.

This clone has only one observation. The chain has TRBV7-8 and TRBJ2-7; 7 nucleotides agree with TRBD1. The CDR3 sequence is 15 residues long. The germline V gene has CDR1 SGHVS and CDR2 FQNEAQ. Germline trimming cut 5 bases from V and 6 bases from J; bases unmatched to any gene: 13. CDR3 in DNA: TGTGCCAGCAGCCGGTTGGGACAGCCGCCTGGCGAGCAGTACTTC. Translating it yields CASSRLGQPPGEQYF.